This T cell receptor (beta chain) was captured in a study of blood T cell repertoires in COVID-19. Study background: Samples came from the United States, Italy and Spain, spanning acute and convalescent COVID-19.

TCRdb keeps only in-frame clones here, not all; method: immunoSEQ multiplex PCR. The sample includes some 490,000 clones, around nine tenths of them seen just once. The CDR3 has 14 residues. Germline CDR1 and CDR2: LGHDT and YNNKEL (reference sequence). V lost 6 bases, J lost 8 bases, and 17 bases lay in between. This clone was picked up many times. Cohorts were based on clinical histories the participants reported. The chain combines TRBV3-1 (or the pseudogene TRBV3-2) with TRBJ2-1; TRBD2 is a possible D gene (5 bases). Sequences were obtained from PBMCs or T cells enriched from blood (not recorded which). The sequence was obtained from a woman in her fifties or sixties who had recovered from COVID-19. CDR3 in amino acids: CASSLISGSDEQFF. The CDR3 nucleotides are TGTGCCAGCAGTCTAATATCGGGGTCGGATGAGCAGTTCTTC.